The next 2 T cell receptor beta chains were all read from a single sample in a study of blood T cells in healthy people across ages. Together with a sample-barcoded 5' primer, a J-beta primer mix was included in a second PCR lasting roughly 6 to 12 cycles. TCRdb ran MiXCR on the 5' RACE reads and lists one entry per CDR3 protein. The sample includes approximately 670,000 distinct CDR3 sequences, over 40% of them seen just once. Sequencing was carried out using blood. The receptors shown here come from a man older than 75 in good health.

This clonotype was found a few times. The V and J genes are TRBV2 and TRBJ1-2; 7 bases map to TRBD1. Germline CDR1 SNHLY, CDR2 FYNNEI. The CDR3 length is 13 residues. J lost 6 bases, V lost 4 bases, and 5 bases had no gene match. CDR3 residues: CASSVIQGNGYTF. The CDR3 region has the DNA TGTGCCAGCAGTGTAATACAGGGGAATGGCTACACCTTC.

The chain recombines TRBV30 with TRBJ2-2; D might be TRBD2 (7 bases). Germline-derived CDR1 and CDR2 are GTSNPN and SVGIG (reference sequence). Trimming took off 2 bases at V and 3 bases at J, with 16 bases between the two ends. The CDR3 length is 16 residues. The CDR3: CAWSTFTGGDTGELFF. Here the CDR3 DNA reads TGTGCCTGGAGTACCTTTACGGGGGGCGACACCGGGGAGCTGTTTTTT.